The 31 T cell receptor beta chains reported below all come from one sample, sequenced in a study of metastatic and nonmetastatic thyroid tumors. All patients were treatment-naive before thyroid surgery. From the PCR reads, TCRdb re-called clones with MiXCR. The sample contains about 69,000 clones, over 12% of which appear only once. The specimen sequenced was blood. Receptors were obtained from a male donor with papillary thyroid cancer or a benign thyroid nodule (not recorded which). Some clones in this sample may be carry-over from other donors' samples.

This clone was seen many times. Other nucleotide sequences in the sample specify the same CDR3. The rearrangement uses TRBV20-1 and TRBJ2-3, with D unclear. This CDR3 region has 16 residues. CDR1 DFQATT and CDR2 SNEGSKA come from the germline V gene (reference sequence). The ends were cut back, 7 bases at V and 0 bases at J, with 20 bases in the middle. CDR3 nucleotides: TGCAGTGTTTACGAATACGGGTTGCCTAGCACAGATACGCAGTATTTT. Encoded protein: CSVYEYGLPSTDTQYF.

This clone has a count of ten or more. This sequence joins TRBV7-9 and TRBJ1-1; D is ambiguous. Germline V gives CDR1 SEHNR, CDR2 FQNEAQ (reference sequence). CDR3 length: 13 amino acids. Trimming pared 0 bases from V and 1 base from J, leaving 3 bases between. Here the CDR3 DNA reads TGTGCCAGCAGCTTAGCACAGAACACTGAAGCTTTCTTT. Its translation is CASSLAQNTEAFF.

There are a few counts of this clone. The chain recombines TRBV2 with TRBJ2-1; no firm D call. Trimming cost V 6 bases and J 10 bases, with 13 bases left between them. This CDR3 region has 12 residues. In germline, CDR1 is SNHLY, CDR2 FYNNEI. CDR3 sequence (DNA): TGTGCCAGCAGCGTTCAATCCTACGAGCAGTTCTTC. This encodes CASSVQSYEQFF.

This clone was counted ten times or more. The chain recombines TRBV20-1 with TRBJ2-1; D is unresolved. The CDR3 is made up of 12 amino acids. Trimming pared 3 bases from V and 1 base from J, leaving 4 bases between. CDR1 is DFQATT, CDR2 SNEGSKA, per germline (reference sequence). CDR3 bases: TGCAGTGCTAGCCCTTCCTACAATGAGCAGTTCTTC. This sequence encodes CSASPSYNEQFF.

This clone occurred many times. The chain joins TRBV5-4 to TRBJ2-3; weak D call: TRBD1 (5 bases). The CDR3 runs 17 residues. V was shortened by 0 bases and J by 4 bases, with 18 bases between the two germline ends. From germline, CDR1 is SGHNT and CDR2 YYREEE (reference sequence). The CDR3 bases are TGTGCCAGCAGCTTGGATCCAGGGTTAATAGGTGCAGATACGCAGTATTTT. Protein sequence: CASSLDPGLIGADTQYF.

There are many counts of this clone. The chain combines TRBV5-1 with TRBJ2-2; 12 bases are shared with TRBD2. Losses at the gene ends were 3 bases for V and 6 bases for J; bases not matched to a gene: 6. The CDR3 runs to 16 residues. The germline CDR1 and CDR2 sequences are SGHRS and YFSETQ. The chain's CDR3 is CASSSRLAGEPGELFF. Here the CDR3 DNA reads TGCGCCAGCAGCTCCCGACTAGCGGGAGAACCCGGGGAGCTGTTTTTT.

This clone was observed a handful of times. This chain links TRBV28 with TRBJ2-2; D remains ambiguous. V lost 7 bases to trimming and J lost 4 bases, with 4 bases between them. CDR3 size: 11 residues. CDR1 and CDR2 (germline): MDHEN, SYDVKM. The CDR3 here is CASKSTGELFF. The CDR3 DNA reads TGTGCCAGCAAGAGCACCGGGGAGCTGTTTTTT. The full variable domain, its missing parts supplied by reference TRBV28 and TRBJ2-2, is DVKVTQSSRYLVKRTGEKVFLECVQDMDHENMFWYRQDPGLGLRLIYFSYDVKMKEKGDIPEGYSVSREKKERFSLILESASTNQTSMYLCASKSTGELFFGEGSRLTVL.

This clone was seen at least ten times. The rearrangement links TRBV7-2 to TRBJ2-1; D ambiguous. Per the germline V gene, CDR1 is SGHTA and CDR2 is FQGNSA. V lost 5 bases and J 2 bases, leaving 10 bases between the germline ends. The length of the CDR3 is 14 residues. DNA of the CDR3: TGTGCCAGCAGCCTTTGGATACCCTACAATGAGCAGTTCTTC. It encodes CASSLWIPYNEQFF.

In this sample, this clone turned up many times. This chain uses TRBV18 with TRBJ2-1; 8 nucleotides agree with TRBD1. Looked up from germline, CDR1 is KGHSH and CDR2 is LQKENI. The CDR3 spans 17 residues. V shed 2 bases, J shed 3 bases, and the junction held 9 bases outside the gene matches. The CDR3 loop is CASSPDQGAVIYNEQFF. In DNA, the CDR3 is TGTGCCAGCTCACCAGACCAGGGGGCCGTAATCTACAATGAGCAGTTCTTC.

The chain is built from TRBV3-1 and TRBJ1-2; 7 positions agree with TRBD1. This CDR3 comprises 15 residues. Unmatched junction bases numbered 7, after V lost 6 bases and J lost 0 bases. Germline assignment: CDR1 LGHDT and CDR2 YNNKEL (reference sequence). In nucleotides, the CDR3 is TGTGCCAGCAGAACCAGGGGGGGAGCTAACTATGGCTACACCTTC. Its protein is CASRTRGGANYGYTF.

The table lists this clone with many counts. The rearrangement links TRBV11-1 to TRBJ1-1; TRBD1 agrees at 12 bases. Trimming took 1 base from V and 4 from J; bases not matched to a gene: 4. CDR1 is SGHAT, CDR2 FQDESV, per germline (reference sequence). The CDR3 is made up of 16 amino acids. The CDR3 here is CASSLEGTGGSTEAFF. Here the CDR3 DNA reads TGTGCCAGCAGCTTAGAAGGGACAGGGGGCTCCACTGAAGCTTTCTTT.

The chain employs TRBV20-1 and TRBJ1-6, with D tentatively TRBD1 (6 bases). Germline lookup yields CDR1 DFQATT and CDR2 SNEGSKA (reference sequence). CDR3 size: 15 residues. V shed 5 bases and J shed 5 bases, with 16 bases lying between them. The CDR3 sequence is CSAPPPGAHNSPLHF. The CDR3 DNA reads as TGCAGTGCTCCCCCCCCGGGGGCCCATAATTCACCCCTCCACTTT.

This clone was found many times. This may come from a read error, since a much larger clone is one base off. J is TRBJ1-1 and V is TRBV6-2 or TRBV6-3; the D gene is possibly TRBD1 (6 bases). The CDR3 sequence is 15 residues long. Germline V lookup: CDR1 MNHEY, CDR2 SVGEGT. CDR3 coding DNA: TGTACCAGCAGTCTGGGGGCAAGGGTGAACACTGAAGCTTTCTTT. Its translation is CTSSLGARVNTEAFF.

V is TRBV9 and J is TRBJ2-7; D may be TRBD2 (5 bases). Germline lookup yields CDR1 SGDLS and CDR2 YYNGEE. V lost 8 bases and J lost 0, with 15 bases in between. CDR3 size: 14 residues. CDR3 residues: CASSMTGNSYEQYF. The CDR3 DNA is TGTGCCAGTAGTATGACGGGGAACTCCTACGAGCAGTACTTC.

This clone was seen repeatedly, ten times or more. The chain employs TRBV7-9 and TRBJ2-1; D is ambiguous. This CDR3 has 15 residues. CDR1 and CDR2 (germline): SEHNR, FQNEAQ (reference sequence). Deletions cut 4 bases from V and 0 bases from J, with 10 bases between. CDR3: CASSSPEDSYNEQFF. CDR3 in DNA: TGTGCCAGCAGCTCCCCGGAAGACTCCTACAATGAGCAGTTCTTC.

This clone was counted at least ten times. A much larger clone lies one base from this, so it may be a read error. The genes are TRBV6-1 and TRBJ1-1; a weak D match, TRBD1 (5 bases). The V gene lost 6 bases and the J gene lost 2 bases, with 13 bases spanning the gap. The CDR3 spans 14 residues. CDR1 is MNHNS, CDR2 SASEGT, per germline. The CDR3 loop is CASSYKRDNTEAFF. In DNA form, the CDR3 reads TGTGCCAGCAGCTACAAACGGGACAACACTGAAGCTTTCTTT.

This clone was observed many times. The junction departs from the called germline gene at one end, perhaps through a read error. The gene calls are TRBV28 and TRBJ1-1; D uncertain. The CDR3 spans 11 residues. Germline CDR1 is MDHEN and CDR2 is SYDVKM. In DNA, the CDR3 is TGTGCCAGCAGTTTTGAGGGTATTACCCACTTT. This gives the protein CASSFEGITHF.

The CDR3 region is CSARMGAYLVNTIYF. CDR3 DNA sequence: TGCAGTGCTAGGATGGGGGCCTATTTGGTAAACACCATATATTTT. V usage is TRBV20-1 and J usage is TRBJ1-3, with D tentatively TRBD1 (6 bases). V lost 3 bases and J 6 bases, leaving 18 bases between the germline ends. CDR3 length: 15 amino acids. Germline V lookup: CDR1 DFQATT, CDR2 SNEGSKA (reference sequence).

This clone was detected ten times or more. The CDR3 nucleotides read TGTGCCAGCAGTTTAGACTCACAGGGGGCTTTCTTT. Protein: CASSLDSQGAFF. The chain uses TRBV12-3 or TRBV12-4 and TRBJ1-1; 7 positions agree with TRBD1. This CDR3 comprises 12 residues. After removal of 1 base from V and 11 bases from J, the junction contained 4 bases not matched to a gene.

This clone has a handful of counts. Its ends do not fully match the called genes, so a read error is possible. The rearrangement links TRBV28 to TRBJ1-6; D not resolved. The length of the CDR3 is 17 residues. Per germline, CDR1 MDHEN and CDR2 SYDVKM. The CDR3 is CASSLEQRSSYNSPLSF. The CDR3 coding sequence is TGTGCCAGCAGTTTAGAGCAGAGGAGCTCCTATAATTCACCCCTCAGCTTT.

With respect to this clone: A much larger clone sits a single nucleotide away, making a read error possible. This sequence joins TRBV12-5 and TRBJ2-5; tentative D call: TRBD2 (6 bases). Trimming took 4 bases from V and 1 from J, leaving 22 bases between them. This CDR3 has 18 residues. Germline lookup yields CDR1 LGHNT and CDR2 FRNRAP. The DNA of the CDR3 is TGTGCTAGTGGTTCCCTACCCTCTCGGGGAGGATTCCAAGAGACCCAGTACTTC. It encodes CASGSLPSRGGFQETQYF.

The V and J genes are TRBV20-1 and TRBJ1-2, with 7 nucleotides matching TRBD1. The trim removed 2 bases at V and 6 bases at J, leaving 15 bases unmatched. Germline V CDR1 and CDR2: DFQATT, SNEGSKA (reference sequence). The CDR3 totals 16 residues. As DNA, the CDR3 is TGCAGTGCTAGACCGCGTCCGGGACAGTGTACGCATGGCTACACCTTC. Translation: CSARPRPGQCTHGYTF.

The rearrangement links TRBV5-1 to TRBJ1-2; 7 nucleotides align to TRBD1. In germline, CDR1 is SGHRS, CDR2 YFSETQ. With 4 bases clipped from V and 4 bases from J, the junction kept 10 bases outside the gene matches. There are 15 residues in the CDR3. The CDR3 DNA reads TGCGCCAGCAGCCCACAGGGGTCGGACCCCTATGGCTACACCTTC. As protein: CASSPQGSDPYGYTF.

In its sample, this clone was seen many times. The V call is TRBV27, the J call TRBJ2-2; D ambiguous. The CDR3 sequence is 12 residues long. Looked up from germline, CDR1 is MNHEY and CDR2 is SMNVEV (reference sequence). Trimming took off 4 bases at V and 6 bases at J, with 6 bases between the two ends. The CDR3 loop reads CASSYGAGELFF. CDR3 DNA sequence: TGTGCCAGCAGTTATGGGGCCGGGGAGCTGTTTTTT.

This clone has at least ten counts. The chain links TRBV13 to TRBJ2-2; D uncertain. Germline loops: CDR1 PRHDT, CDR2 FYEKMQ (reference sequence). Trimming removed 3 bases at V and 0 bases at J, with 8 bases between. CDR3 length: 15 residues. The CDR3 sequence is CASSFRNTNTGELFF. CDR3 sequence (DNA): TGTGCCAGCAGCTTTCGGAACACGAACACCGGGGAGCTGTTTTTT.

This clone has a count of ten or more. The gene calls are TRBV7-2 and TRBJ2-1, with D hard to call. The CDR3 length is 16 residues. The germline gives CDR1 SGHTA, CDR2 FQGNSA. V was shortened by 5 bases and J by 4 bases, with 18 bases between the two germline ends. The chain's CDR3 is CASSPPPALPYNEQFF. In DNA, the CDR3 is TGTGCCAGCAGCCCTCCGCCGGCCTTACCTTACAATGAGCAGTTCTTC.

This clone was seen a few times. At one end, the junction sequence differs from germline, possibly due to a read error. The chain is built from TRBV4-1 and TRBJ2-3; no firm D call. Looked up from germline, CDR1 is MGHRA and CDR2 is YSYEKL. There are 16 residues in the CDR3. The CDR3 loop reads CASGQVRLSDTDTQYF. CDR3 in DNA: TGCGCCAGCGGCCAAGTGAGACTTTCTGACACAGATACGCAGTATTTT.

Points on this clone: Given a much more abundant clone one base away, this may be a read error. V is TRBV30 and J is TRBJ2-1; D is uncertain. There are 14 residues in the CDR3. Germline CDR1 reads GTSNPN; CDR2 reads SVGIG (reference sequence). The germline V and J ends were trimmed by 5 bases and 2 bases, with 13 bases remaining between them. This CDR3 reads CAWDGSSTYNEQFF. In nucleotides, the CDR3 is TGTGCCTGGGACGGATCCTCCACCTACAATGAGCAGTTCTTC. The full variable domain, in which reference TRBV30 and TRBJ2-1 provide the parts outside the CDR3, is SQTIHQWPATLVQPVGSPLSLECTVEGTSNPNLYWYRQAAGRGLQLLFYSVGIGQISSEVPQNLSASRPQDRQFILSSKKLLLSDSGFYLCAWDGSSTYNEQFFGPGTRLTVL.

This clone has ten or more counts. V usage is TRBV13 and J usage is TRBJ2-1; D uncertain. V lost 3 bases and J 6 bases, leaving 9 bases between the germline ends. CDR1 is PRHDT and CDR2 is FYEKMQ in the germline V gene (reference sequence). CDR3 size: 13 residues. The chain's CDR3 is CASSLAIFNEQFF. In DNA form, the CDR3 reads TGTGCCAGCAGCTTGGCTATCTTCAATGAGCAGTTCTTC.

This clone was picked up a small number of times. The chain uses TRBV4-2 and TRBJ2-5; D not resolved. CDR3 size: 13 residues. Trimming shortened V by 0 bases and J by 5 bases, and 7 bases separated the two germline ends. CDR1 and CDR2 from the germline V gene are LGHNA and YNFKEQ. The CDR3 DNA follows: TGTGCCAGCAGCCAAGAGAGTCGGGAGACCCAGTACTTC. Encoded protein: CASSQESRETQYF.

The CDR3 loop is CASSVGGGSVLQAPNTIYF. In DNA, the CDR3 is TGTGCCAGCAGCGTAGGGGGCGGGTCTGTGCTCCAGGCTCCCAACACCATATATTTT. This chain uses TRBV9 with TRBJ1-3; a weak D match, TRBD1 (5 bases). In germline, CDR1 is SGDLS, CDR2 YYNGEE. V was clipped by 0 bases and J by 7 bases, with 26 bases between them. The CDR3 spans 19 residues. Drawing the rest from reference TRBV9 and TRBJ1-3, the complete variable domain is DSGVTQTPKHLITATGQRVTLRCSPRSGDLSVYWYQQSLDQGLQFLIQYYNGEERAKGNILERFSAQQFPDLHSELNLSSLELGDSALYFCASSVGGGSVLQAPNTIYFGEGSWLTVV.